A selection of T cell receptor beta chains follows, all from one sample in a study of CD8 T cells in ankylosing spondylitis. TCRdb re-called the 5' RACE reads with MiXCR, one entry per CDR3 protein. There are around 770,000 distinct CDR3 sequences in the sample; 15% to 20% occur only once, and around 20% lies in the top ten. The sequenced sample was blood, either unsorted or a sorted T cell fraction (not recorded which). These TCRs come from a male donor with ankylosing spondylitis. The CDR3 runs from the conserved cysteine through the conserved F or W. D genes are given only for firm matches. Clone size appears in some rows only: once, few, many, or a class for an expanded clone.

DNA | CDR3 | size | J | V | D
TGTGCCAGCAGCCAAGAGATTAACAGAGACTACACCTTC | CASSQEINRDYTF | few | TRBJ1-2 | TRBV4-2 | .
TGTGCCAGCAGCCCAAGGGTCAGGATATTATCCGGGGAGCTGTTTTTT | CASSPRVRILSGELFF | few | TRBJ2-2 | TRBV2 | .
TGTGCCAGCAGCCAACAGATCCCGACAGGGGACCCTATTAACTATGGCTACACCTTC | CASSQQIPTGDPINYGYTF | . | TRBJ1-2 | TRBV4-2 | TRBD1
TGTGCCAGCAGCTTGCAGGAGAGGGGTCGAGGCTACACCTTC | CASSLQERGRGYTF | . | TRBJ1-2 | TRBV5-6 | .
TGTGCCAGCACAAGCGGGGGCTCAGAGACCCAGTACTTC | CASTSGGSETQYF | . | TRBJ2-5 | TRBV5-4 | TRBD2
TGTGCCATCAGTGAGTCTAGGGACAGGGGGCCGAGGACTGAAGCTTTCTTT | CAISESRDRGPRTEAFF | . | TRBJ1-1 | TRBV10-3 | TRBD1
TGTGCCAGCAGCCGGGGACAGCTTAACTATGGCTACACCTTC | CASSRGQLNYGYTF | . | TRBJ1-2 | TRBV5-5 | TRBD1
TGTGCCAGCAGCGGGTACAGGGAGGGCAAAAACATTCAGTACTTC | CASSGYREGKNIQYF | few | TRBJ2-4 | TRBV7-9 | .
TGTGCCAGCTGCGACAAGCGGGGACACAGACCTTCCTACGAGCAGTACTTC | CASCDKRGHRPSYEQYF | few | TRBJ2-7 | TRBV14 | .
TGCGCCAGCAGCCGAAATACCGGGACAGGAAATGAAGCTTTCTTT | CASSRNTGTGNEAFF | . | TRBJ1-1 | TRBV5-1 | TRBD1
TGTGCCAGCAGGTCACAGGGACTGAATTCACCCCTCCACTTT | CASRSQGLNSPLHF | . | TRBJ1-6 | TRBV7-9 | .
TGCGCCAGCACATATACTCAAGAGACCCAGTACTTC | CASTYTQETQYF | few | TRBJ2-5 | TRBV5-1 | .
TGTGCCAGCAGCTACGGGGGGGGAAACTACGAGCAGTACTTC | CASSYGGGNYEQYF | few | TRBJ2-7 | TRBV7-6 | TRBD2
TGTGCCAGCAGCCAAGATCGAGCAGGGTTATTTACCGATAGCTCTGGAAACACCATATATTTT | CASSQDRAGLFTDSSGNTIYF | . | TRBJ1-3 | TRBV4-2 | .
TGCGCCAGCAGCGGCGGGACCTACACTGAAGCTTTCTTT | CASSGGTYTEAFF | . | TRBJ1-1 | TRBV5-1 | .
TGTGCCAGCAGTTACCTAACCGGGACAGGGTCCTACGAGCAGTACTTC | CASSYLTGTGSYEQYF | . | TRBJ2-7 | TRBV6-2/TRBV6-3 | TRBD1
TGTGCCAGCAGCTCCGGTCCCCCGGGGGGGCGTTTTCTTGATACGCAGTATTTT | CASSSGPPGGRFLDTQYF | . | TRBJ2-3 | TRBV5-6 | TRBD2
TGTGCCAGCAGTTACGGACAGAGCAACACTGAAGCTTTCTTT | CASSYGQSNTEAFF | . | TRBJ1-1 | TRBV6-5 | .
TGCAGTGCCACAGTGGGGACGCAGTATTTT | CSATVGTQYF | . | TRBJ2-3 | TRBV20-1 | .
TGTGCCAGCAGTTCCCCCGTGGGGAGCGGGGACACAGATACGCAGTATTTT | CASSSPVGSGDTDTQYF | few | TRBJ2-3 | TRBV2 | TRBD2
TGCGCCAGCAGCCAAGGGGAAGGCTACGAGCAGTACTTC | CASSQGEGYEQYF | many | TRBJ2-7 | TRBV3-1 | .
TGTGCCAGCAGTGAGGGACTCGCCACAGGGCCCTACGAGCAGTACTTC | CASSEGLATGPYEQYF | few | TRBJ2-7 | TRBV2 | .
TGTGCCACCAGTGAGGGCGGGGGAGTTACGCAGTATTTT | CATSEGGGVTQYF | many | TRBJ2-3 | TRBV24-1 | TRBD2
TGTGCCAGCAGCCCCAGGGGAAAGGGTCAGCCCCAGCATTTT | CASSPRGKGQPQHF | . | TRBJ1-5 | TRBV11-2 | .
TGTGCCAGCAGTTTAGTGGCGGGAAGTCCCTACAATGAGCAGTTCTTC | CASSLVAGSPYNEQFF | . | TRBJ2-1 | TRBV28 | .
TGCAGCGTTGAGTGGAGGGGAGCTTTCTTT | CSVEWRGAFF | . | TRBJ1-1 | TRBV29-1 | .
TGTGCCAGCAGTTCCCGACTAGCGGGGGGTGGTACCGGGGAGCTGTTTTTT | CASSSRLAGGGTGELFF | few | TRBJ2-2 | TRBV12-3/TRBV12-4 | TRBD2
TGCGCCAGCAGCCTGGACAGGGATGGAAACACCATATATTTT | CASSLDRDGNTIYF | few | TRBJ1-3 | TRBV5-1 | TRBD1
TGCAGTGCCCCCCCCCAAGGACGGGTATCGAGAACTGAAGCTTTCTTT | CSAPPQGRVSRTEAFF | few | TRBJ1-1 | TRBV20-1 | .
TGCGCCAGCAGCTCAGGGATTCTGAACACTGAAGCTTTCTTT | CASSSGILNTEAFF | many | TRBJ1-1 | TRBV5-1 | .
TGCGCCAGCAGAGGAGGGGGCGATTGGACCACTGAAGCTTTCTTT | CASRGGGDWTTEAFF | . | TRBJ1-1 | TRBV5-1 | TRBD1
TGTGCCAGCCCCTTAAAGGGACAGCCCACAGATACGCAGTATTTT | CASPLKGQPTDTQYF | few | TRBJ2-3 | TRBV7-9 | TRBD1
TGTGCCAGCAGCTTGAAACAGGGGAGCACCTACGAGCAGTACTTC | CASSLKQGSTYEQYF | few | TRBJ2-7 | TRBV11-2 | TRBD1
TGCAGTGCACGCCGACAGGGGCAAGAGCAGTACTTC | CSARRQGQEQYF | . | TRBJ2-7 | TRBV20-1 | TRBD1
TGTGCCAGCAGCCCAAATACAGGACAGGGGAGATCACCCCTCCACTTT | CASSPNTGQGRSPLHF | few | TRBJ1-6 | TRBV7-8 | TRBD1
TGTGCCAGCAGCGTATCAGGGTACCCTAACTATGGCTACACCTTC | CASSVSGYPNYGYTF | . | TRBJ1-2 | TRBV9 | .
TGTGCCGGAGGAGACAGAGGAAATTCACCCCTCCACTTT | CAGGDRGNSPLHF | . | TRBJ1-6 | TRBV4-2 | .
TGTGCCAGCAGTATGGACAGGAACACTGAAGCTTTCTTT | CASSMDRNTEAFF | few | TRBJ1-1 | TRBV12-3/TRBV12-4 | .
TGTGCCAGCAGTTTATCAAGTTCTGGGTACGAGCAGTACTTC | CASSLSSSGYEQYF | few | TRBJ2-7 | TRBV27 | .
TGTGCCAGCAGTCACCATTTAGAAGAGTCGTACAATGAGCAGTTCTTC | CASSHHLEESYNEQFF | . | TRBJ2-1 | TRBV12-3/TRBV12-4 | .
TGTGCCAGCAGCCCCTTCCAGGCAAACACCGGGGAGCTGTTTTTT | CASSPFQANTGELFF | . | TRBJ2-2 | TRBV3-1 | .
TGCAGCGCCTGGACAGGGCTCTCTGGAAACACCATATATTTT | CSAWTGLSGNTIYF | few | TRBJ1-3 | TRBV29-1 | TRBD1
TGTGCCAGCAGCGCCCAACCGGCCAGCATCTCTGGAAACACCATATATTTT | CASSAQPASISGNTIYF | . | TRBJ1-3 | TRBV9 | .
TGCGCCAGCAGCCCCCAGACCGGGACAGTGGTCCCTGGAAACACCATATATTTT | CASSPQTGTVVPGNTIYF | . | TRBJ1-3 | TRBV4-3 | TRBD1
TGTGCCAGCAGACGGACAGGGGGCTCGAACTATGGCTACACCTTC | CASRRTGGSNYGYTF | . | TRBJ1-2 | TRBV14 | TRBD1
TGTGCCAGCAGTTTATCGGACGGGGCCATTTACGAGCAGTACTTC | CASSLSDGAIYEQYF | . | TRBJ2-7 | TRBV27 | .
TGTGCCAGCAGCCCTGGACTAGCGGGGACCCAAGAGACCCAGTACTTC | CASSPGLAGTQETQYF | . | TRBJ2-5 | TRBV11-3 | TRBD2
TGTGCCAGCAGCTGGAGGGACAGGTCCTATGGCTACACCTTC | CASSWRDRSYGYTF | . | TRBJ1-2 | TRBV5-6 | TRBD1
TGTGCCACACGACAGGGGTTCACAGATACGCAGTATTTT | CATRQGFTDTQYF | few | TRBJ2-3 | TRBV24-1 | TRBD1
TGCAGTGCCCGACTGGGCGCGTTAAAAGAGACCCAGTACTTC | CSARLGALKETQYF | . | TRBJ2-5 | TRBV20-1 | .
TGTGCCAGCAGTCTTGGGACAGGGGAGGGAGCTTTCTTT | CASSLGTGEGAFF | . | TRBJ1-1 | TRBV12-3/TRBV12-4 | TRBD1
TGCAGTGCTAGAGAGGGGGTGACAAGTCGGCCAGATACGCAGTATTTT | CSAREGVTSRPDTQYF | few | TRBJ2-3 | TRBV20-1 | .
TGCGCCAGCAGGACAGACATCAGCACAGATACGCAGTATTTT | CASRTDISTDTQYF | few | TRBJ2-3 | TRBV5-1 | .
TGTGCCAGCAGCCTATCAGAGTCATCCAATCAGCCCCAGCATTTT | CASSLSESSNQPQHF | . | TRBJ1-5 | TRBV4-2 | .
TGCGCCAGCAGCCAAGATGGAGGGGCTGAAAAACTGTTTTTT | CASSQDGGAEKLFF | . | TRBJ1-4 | TRBV4-3 | .